What follows are 26 T cell receptor beta chains derived from one specimen sequenced in a study of cytomegalovirus exposure and HLA in healthy donors. With 60 Vbeta and 13 Jbeta primers, the PCR was carried out. Here immunoSEQ multiplex PCR was the method, and the copy in TCRdb shows in-frame clones only, minus some. The sample shows 90,000 to 110,000 clones, about 81% of them seen only once. Sequencing used PBMCs. Source of these receptors: a man aged 30 to 39 in good health and CMV-seronegative.

V gene TRBV14 combines with J gene TRBJ2-7; perhaps TRBD1 as D (6 bases). CDR1 SGHDN and CDR2 FVKESK come from the germline V gene. The CDR3 runs 14 residues. The V and J ends lost 4 bases and 4 bases respectively, with 14 bases between them. The CDR3 coding sequence is TGTGCCAGCAGCCCCACAGGGATTAGATACGAGCAGTACTTC. Amino acids: CASSPTGIRYEQYF.

The chain has TRBV5-6 and TRBJ1-1; D possibly corresponds to TRBD1 (6 bases). The CDR3 covers 14 residues. CDR1 is SGHDT, CDR2 YYEEEE, per germline. V lost 5 bases and J lost 2, with 13 bases in between. The CDR3 bases are TGTGCCAGCAGGGAGACAGGAACAAACACTGAAGCTTTCTTT. It specifies CASRETGTNTEAFF.

The chain joins TRBV28 to TRBJ2-5; D perhaps matches TRBD2 (6 bases). V gave up 11 bases and J gave up 7 bases, with 20 bases separating them. Per germline, CDR1 MDHEN and CDR2 SYDVKM. This CDR3 is built from 13 residues. Written as DNA, the CDR3 is TGTGCCTGTCGAGCCGGGAGAGGTGGGACCCAGTACTTC. Translated, it gives CACRAGRGGTQYF. Full variable domain (remainder filled in from reference TRBV28 and TRBJ2-5): DVKVTQSSRYLVKRTGEKVFLECVQDMDHENMFWYRQDPGLGLRLIYFSYDVKMKEKGDIPEGYSVSREKKERFSLILESASTNQTSMYLCACRAGRGGTQYFGPGTRLLVL.

The chain links TRBV19 to TRBJ2-7, with a tentative D call TRBD1 (5 bases). This CDR3 contains 13 residues. Trimming shortened V by 8 bases and J by 0 bases, and 11 bases separated the two germline ends. In germline, CDR1 is LNHDA, CDR2 SQIVND (reference sequence). This CDR3 reads CASGRVASYEQYF. CDR3 in DNA: TGTGCCAGTGGCAGGGTCGCCTCCTACGAGCAGTACTTC.

This rearrangement joins TRBV13 to TRBJ2-7, with D possibly TRBD1 on 6 matching bases. The CDR3 spans 16 residues. Trimming removed 5 bases at V and 0 bases at J, with 17 bases between. CDR1 and CDR2 (germline): PRHDT, FYEKMQ (reference sequence). The CDR3 here is CASSENTGHSSYEQYF. For the CDR3, the DNA is TGTGCCAGCAGCGAAAACACAGGGCACAGCTCCTACGAGCAGTACTTC.

In regard to this clone: Given the absence of the conserved phenylalanine or tryptophan at the CDR3 end, a read error is likely. Because the CDR3's place on the DNA is in doubt, the DNA is left out and the CDR3 is given as listed by TCRdb. The chain carries TRBV4-1 and TRBJ1-2; the D call of TRBD1 is as the table states it, not checked on the DNA. The germline CDR1 and CDR2 sequences are MGHRA and YSYEKL. The length of the CDR3 is 14 amino acids, counting both ends. CDR3 amino acids: CASSQTTGTGDCHL.

The chain couples TRBV19 to TRBJ1-4; the D gene is possibly TRBD1 (5 bases). V shed 6 bases and J shed 0 bases, with 8 bases lying between them. CDR3 length: 14 amino acids. Germline lookup yields CDR1 LNHDA and CDR2 SQIVND (reference sequence). This CDR3 is CASSPTATNEKLFF. In DNA form, the CDR3 reads TGTGCCAGTAGCCCGACAGCAACTAATGAAAAACTGTTTTTT.

The chain employs TRBV15 and TRBJ2-1, with D uncertain. The germline V and J ends were trimmed by 0 bases and 0 bases, with 12 bases remaining between them. The V gene's germline CDR1 is LNHNV and CDR2 YYDKDF (reference sequence). This CDR3 comprises 17 residues. The CDR3 nucleotides are TGTGCCACCAGCAGAGATTCGGTTTATGGCTCCTACAATGAGCAGTTCTTC. Translated: CATSRDSVYGSYNEQFF.

The chain joins TRBV7-9 to TRBJ1-2; the D is unclear. Germline V CDR1 and CDR2: SEHNR, FQNEAQ (reference sequence). V lost 3 bases, J lost 4 bases, and 12 bases lay in between. This CDR3 comprises 14 residues. The CDR3 DNA reads as TGTGCCAGCAGCTTGGAACTAGACACCTATGGCTACACCTTC. Translating gives CASSLELDTYGYTF.

V gene TRBV27 combines with J gene TRBJ1-1; TRBD1 matches 8 bases. With V trimmed by 6 bases and J by 6 bases, 6 bases remained unmatched. CDR1 is MNHEY and CDR2 is SMNVEV in the germline V gene (reference sequence). The CDR3 has 13 residues. In DNA form, the CDR3 reads TGTGCCAGCAGAAAGACAGGGGCTCCTGAAGCTTTCTTT. This translates into CASRKTGAPEAFF.

This rearrangement joins TRBV18 to TRBJ1-1; D unclear. The V end lost 3 bases, the J end lost 1 base, and 9 bases lay between the germline ends. Per the germline V gene, CDR1 is KGHSH and CDR2 is LQKENI. The CDR3 length is 14 residues. The chain's CDR3 is CASSPLTGNTEAFF. The CDR3 DNA sequence: TGTGCCAGCTCACCCCTTACGGGGAACACTGAAGCTTTCTTT.

V gene TRBV28 combines with J gene TRBJ1-2; 9 bases agree with TRBD1. The length of the CDR3 is 15 residues. Looked up from germline, CDR1 is MDHEN and CDR2 is SYDVKM. J lost 4 bases, V lost 7 bases, and 10 bases had no gene match. For the CDR3, the DNA is TGTGCCAGCAAGAGGGACAGGGAAAGCGGCTATGGCTACACCTTC. Its protein product is CASKRDRESGYGYTF.

The chain couples TRBV6-5 to TRBJ1-2; 8 nucleotides agree with TRBD1. V dropped 4 bases and J dropped 5; count of bases not matched to a gene: 9. Germline V CDR1 and CDR2: MNHEY, SVGAGI. The CDR3 covers 15 residues. CDR3 protein: CASSSQGQGWYGYTF. CDR3 sequence (DNA): TGTGCCAGCAGTTCCCAAGGACAGGGTTGGTATGGCTACACCTTC.

The chain combines TRBV4-1 with TRBJ2-6; D uncertain. The CDR3 covers 16 residues. The germline CDR1 and CDR2 sequences are MGHRA and YSYEKL. The V and J ends lost 5 bases and 4 bases respectively, with 15 bases between them. CDR3 region: CASSYGGTAGANVLTF. The DNA for the CDR3 is TGCGCCAGCAGCTACGGCGGAACGGCCGGGGCCAACGTCCTGACTTTC.

This clone was seen only a few times. The chain links TRBV7-9 to TRBJ2-1, with D possibly being TRBD1 (5 bases). V gave up 3 bases and J gave up 8 bases, with 11 bases separating them. Germline V CDR1 and CDR2: SEHNR, FQNEAQ (reference sequence). The length of the CDR3 is 13 residues. As DNA, the CDR3 is TGTGCCAGCAGCTTCCCCCAGGGCGATGAGCAGTTCTTC. Amino acids: CASSFPQGDEQFF.

The V call is TRBV6-5, the J call TRBJ2-1; D is possibly TRBD1 (6 bases). Germline V gives CDR1 MNHEY, CDR2 SVGAGI. This CDR3 is built from 15 residues. Trimming left V 5 bases short and J 5 bases short, with 16 bases between. The DNA of the CDR3 is TGTGCCAGCAGTAACGACAGGATCAAAAACAATGAGCAGTTCTTC. Translating gives CASSNDRIKNNEQFF.

This chain joins TRBV15 and TRBJ2-1; TRBD2 aligns across 12 bases. Germline V gene sequence: CDR1 LNHNV, CDR2 YYDKDF (reference sequence). The CDR3 consists of 17 residues. V was pared by 6 bases and J by 1 base, with 7 bases of the junction left unmatched. The CDR3, as DNA: TGTGCCACCAGAACGGGACTAGCGGGTGGGTCCTACAATGAGCAGTTCTTC. Its protein is CATRTGLAGGSYNEQFF.

The V and J genes are TRBV4-3 and TRBJ2-2, with TRBD2 as a possible D gene (5 bases). This CDR3 spans 14 amino acids. Germline CDR1 is LGHNA and CDR2 is YSLEER. V was shortened by 0 bases and J by 5 bases, with 7 bases between the two germline ends. DNA of the CDR3: TGCGCCAGCAGCCAAGATTCGGGGACCGGGGAGCTGTTTTTT. This codes for CASSQDSGTGELFF.

The CDR3 region has the DNA TGTGCCAGCAGCGTCGGCGGATTAACTGGAAACACCATATATTTT. Protein sequence: CASSVGGLTGNTIYF. The rearrangement links TRBV9 to TRBJ1-3; D gene uncertain. The CDR3 loop spans 15 amino acids. Trimming left V 2 bases short and J 2 bases short, with 11 bases between. The germline V gene has CDR1 SGDLS and CDR2 YYNGEE. The variable domain in full, with the rest retrieved from reference TRBV9 and TRBJ1-3, is DSGVTQTPKHLITATGQRVTLRCSPRSGDLSVYWYQQSLDQGLQFLIQYYNGEERAKGNILERFSAQQFPDLHSELNLSSLELGDSALYFCASSVGGLTGNTIYFGEGSWLTVV.

The chain links TRBV4-2 to TRBJ2-7; D is ambiguous. Trimming left V 0 bases short and J 5 bases short, with 11 bases between. The CDR3 is 14 residues long. CDR1 and CDR2 from the germline V gene are LGHNA and YNFKEQ. The CDR3 DNA reads as TGTGCCAGCAGCCAAGAAGTATGGAGTCACGAGCAGTACTTC. Translation: CASSQEVWSHEQYF.

The chain joins TRBV7-9 to TRBJ1-1; a weak D match, TRBD1 (5 bases). The germline V gene has CDR1 SEHNR and CDR2 FQNEAQ (reference sequence). V lost 1 base to trimming and J lost 1 base, with 13 bases between them. This CDR3 is 16 amino acids long. The CDR3 loop is CASSLGGTLRNTEAFF. CDR3 coding DNA: TGTGCCAGCAGCTTAGGGGGCACTCTAAGGAACACTGAAGCTTTCTTT.

V usage is TRBV29-1 and J usage is TRBJ1-2; 9 positions match TRBD1. The CDR3 has 14 residues. After removal of 6 bases from V and 4 bases from J, the junction contained 9 bases not matched to a gene. The germline V gene encodes CDR1 SQVTM and CDR2 ANQGSEA. The CDR3 loop reads CSVGNRGRLYGYTF. The CDR3 coding sequence is TGCAGCGTGGGAAACAGGGGGCGTCTCTATGGCTACACCTTC.

The sample holds a few counts of this clone. The gene calls are TRBV6-4 and TRBJ2-6, with D unclear. This CDR3 is 14 amino acids long. CDR1 and CDR2 (germline): MRHNA, SNTAGT. V lost 4 bases and J lost 1, with 5 bases in between. CDR3 residues: CASSVESGANVLTF. CDR3 DNA: TGTGCCAGCAGTGTCGAGTCTGGGGCCAACGTCCTGACTTTC.

The rearrangement links TRBV10-3 to TRBJ1-1; 9 bases are a match to TRBD1. J gave up 8 bases and V 6 bases, and 7 bases lay outside the gene matches. There are 13 residues in the CDR3. The V gene's germline CDR1 is ENHRY and CDR2 SYGVKD. This CDR3 reads CAIRATGGGEAFF. The CDR3 DNA reads as TGTGCCATCAGGGCTACAGGGGGCGGAGAAGCTTTCTTT.

The chain recombines TRBV25-1 with TRBJ1-4, with D uncertain. This CDR3 has 13 residues. Trimming removed 6 bases from V and 8 bases from J, with 13 bases in between. The germline gives CDR1 MGHDK, CDR2 SYGVNS. CDR3 in DNA: TGTGCCAGCAGACGGGGAGTAGAAGAAAAACTGTTTTTT. Amino acid sequence: CASRRGVEEKLFF.

This clone was observed a single time. V gene TRBV5-4 combines with J gene TRBJ2-7; D ambiguous. Trimming took off 0 bases at V and 6 bases at J, with 13 bases between the two ends. Germline V gene sequence: CDR1 SGHNT, CDR2 YYREEE (reference sequence). The CDR3 consists of 14 residues. The CDR3: CASSLGNEVPEQYF. In DNA form, the CDR3 reads TGTGCCAGCAGCTTGGGTAACGAGGTACCCGAGCAGTACTTC.